The 15 T cell receptor beta chains in this list originate from one sample, sequenced in a study of T-cell memory formation after mild COVID-19. TCRdb re-analysed the 5' RACE reads in MiXCR, keeping a single row per CDR3 protein. Among over 350,000 distinct CDR3 sequences listed, 20% to 25% were seen once. Sequenced: PBMCs or a T cell subset sorted from them (not recorded which). The receptors were sampled from an adult woman who had mild COVID-19 (a few samples of this study predate the infection). Cell type and time point are not known.

This clonotype was recorded a few times. This chain joins TRBV7-9 and TRBJ1-4; perhaps TRBD1 as D (5 bases). CDR1 and CDR2 (germline): SEHNR, FQNEAQ (reference sequence). The CDR3 length is 16 residues. The V end was cut by 5 bases, the J end by 4 bases, with 17 bases between. Written as DNA, the CDR3 is TGTGCCAGCAGCCTTAGCCGGGACCCAAATAATGAAAAACTGTTTTTT. Protein: CASSLSRDPNNEKLFF.

This clonotype has just a few counts. V and J are TRBV11-2 and TRBJ2-3; 8 nucleotides match TRBD2. V was clipped by 5 bases and J by 9 bases; unmatched bases: 10. This CDR3 has 14 amino acids. Germline loops: CDR1 SGHAT, CDR2 FQNNGV. The CDR3 region has the DNA TGTGCCAGCAGCCGTTTTGCGGGAGGTGGGACGCAGTATTTT. It translates to CASSRFAGGGTQYF.

The chain carries TRBV25-1 and TRBJ2-3; D remains unclear. In germline, CDR1 is MGHDK, CDR2 SYGVNS. The length of the CDR3 is 13 residues. V dropped 2 bases and J dropped 2 bases, with 5 bases sitting between them. The CDR3 nucleotides read TGTGCCAGCAGTGAAGCCTCCACAGATACGCAGTATTTT. This sequence encodes CASSEASTDTQYF.

Note on this clonotype: At one boundary the junction diverges from the germline segment, which might be a read error. CDR3 protein: CASSLGPHYEQYF. The CDR3 DNA reads TGTGCTAGCAGCTTAGGACCGCACTACGAGCAGTACTTC. The rearrangement joins TRBV7-7 to TRBJ2-7; unclear D gene. The germline CDR1 and CDR2 sequences are SSHAT and FNYEAQ (reference sequence). The CDR3 spans 13 residues. Looking up the rest from reference TRBV7-7 and TRBJ2-7 gives the full variable domain: GAGVSQSPRYKVTKRGQDVTLRCDPISSHATLYWYQQALGQGPEFLTYFNYEAQPDKSGLPSDRFSAERPEGSISTLTIQRTEQRDSAMYRCASSLGPHYEQYFGPGTRLTVT.

This clonotype was found a few times. V gene TRBV7-9 combines with J gene TRBJ1-1, with D unresolved. The CDR3 loop spans 13 amino acids. V was trimmed by 5 bases and J by 1 base, leaving 8 bases between them. Germline CDR1 is SEHNR and CDR2 is FQNEAQ (reference sequence). This CDR3 is CASSPVGNTEAFF. CDR3 in DNA: TGTGCCAGCAGCCCGGTGGGGAACACTGAAGCTTTCTTT.

This clonotype was picked up a small number of times. This chain uses TRBV20-1 with TRBJ2-7; TRBD1 aligns across 9 bases. Per the germline V gene, CDR1 is DFQATT and CDR2 is SNEGSKA (reference sequence). This CDR3 contains 18 residues. J was trimmed by 2 bases and V by 7 bases; bases with no gene match: 21. CDR3 in amino acids: CSVGRRGTGPLSPYEQYF. CDR3 bases: TGCAGTGTCGGAAGAAGGGGGACAGGGCCGCTAAGTCCCTACGAGCAGTACTTC.

This clonotype was seen more than once but under ten times. The chain joins TRBV11-1 to TRBJ2-1; 13 bases match TRBD2. CDR1 is SGHAT and CDR2 is FQDESV in the germline V gene (reference sequence). V was clipped by 6 bases and J by 0 bases; unmatched bases: 5. CDR3 size: 17 residues. CDR3 DNA: TGTGCCAGCAGTTTGGGACTAGCGGGGAGCTCCTACAATGAGCAGTTCTTC. The encoded protein is CASSLGLAGSSYNEQFF.

The V call is TRBV7-9, the J call TRBJ2-7; the D call may be TRBD1 or TRBD2 (5 bases each). Germline V gene lookup returns CDR1 SEHNR and CDR2 FQNEAQ (reference sequence). Trimming cost V 5 bases and J 6 bases, with 17 bases left between them. The CDR3 sequence is 14 residues long. For the CDR3, the DNA is TGTGCCAGCAGCGTACGAGGGGAGTTGCGCGAGCAGTACTTC. It translates to CASSVRGELREQYF.

The chain carries TRBV5-6 and TRBJ1-1; TRBD1 agrees at 12 bases. The CDR3 is 15 residues long. V was pared by 3 bases and J by 2 bases, with 2 bases of the junction left unmatched. Germline V gene sequence: CDR1 SGHDT, CDR2 YYEEEE. This CDR3 is CASSWGTGGNTEAFF. The DNA for the CDR3 is TGTGCCAGCAGCTGGGGGACAGGGGGCAACACTGAAGCTTTCTTT.

This clonotype was seen a few times. The rearrangement links TRBV20-1 to TRBJ1-1; D is uncertain. V dropped 1 base and J dropped 5 bases, with 5 bases sitting between them. This CDR3 comprises 11 residues. The germline V gene encodes CDR1 DFQATT and CDR2 SNEGSKA (reference sequence). The CDR3 sequence: CSARGRTEAFF. The CDR3 coding sequence is TGCAGTGCTAGAGGGAGAACTGAAGCTTTCTTT.

The chain has TRBV20-1 and TRBJ1-1; D may be TRBD1 (5 bases). Trimming cost V 0 bases and J 8 bases, with 13 bases left between them. Germline lookup yields CDR1 DFQATT and CDR2 SNEGSKA (reference sequence). This CDR3 region has 13 residues. The CDR3 region has the DNA TGCAGTGCTAGAGACAGGGACTCATCCGAAGCTTTCTTT. It specifies CSARDRDSSEAFF.

This clonotype was picked up a small number of times. The J gene is TRBJ2-7, the V gene TRBV20-1, with a weak D call TRBD1 (5 bases). The V end lost 6 bases, the J end lost 6 bases, and 15 bases lay between the germline ends. The germline CDR1 and CDR2 sequences are DFQATT and SNEGSKA (reference sequence). The CDR3 sequence is 12 residues long. DNA for the CDR3: TGCAGTGCGTCTCAGGGTCTCGGCGAGCAGTACTTC. Translated: CSASQGLGEQYF.

The V call is TRBV29-1, the J call TRBJ1-1, with D possibly being TRBD1 (5 bases). Germline CDR1 and CDR2: SQVTM and ANQGSEA. V was pared by 4 bases and J by 0 bases, with 12 bases between. The CDR3 spans 14 residues. CDR3 sequence reads: CSVVRTRMNTEAFF. The CDR3 region has the DNA TGCAGCGTTGTCCGGACACGAATGAACACTGAAGCTTTCTTT.

This chain joins TRBV29-1 and TRBJ2-2; the match to TRBD2 covers 7 bases. Germline-derived CDR1 and CDR2 are SQVTM and ANQGSEA. The CDR3 is made up of 14 amino acids. V was pared by 7 bases and J by 1 base, with 6 bases of the junction left unmatched. The chain's CDR3 is CSARERGNTGELFF. The CDR3 DNA follows: TGCAGCGCGAGAGAGCGGGGGAACACCGGGGAGCTGTTTTTT.

V usage is TRBV2 and J usage is TRBJ2-3, with 12 positions matching TRBD2. Germline CDR1 and CDR2: SNHLY and FYNNEI. This CDR3 has 17 amino acids. The V and J ends lost 6 bases and 1 base, in that order; junction bases with no gene match: 8. CDR3 coding DNA: TGTGCCAGCAGCGAACTAGCGGGGGGTTTCGGCACAGATACGCAGTATTTT. Translation: CASSELAGGFGTDTQYF.